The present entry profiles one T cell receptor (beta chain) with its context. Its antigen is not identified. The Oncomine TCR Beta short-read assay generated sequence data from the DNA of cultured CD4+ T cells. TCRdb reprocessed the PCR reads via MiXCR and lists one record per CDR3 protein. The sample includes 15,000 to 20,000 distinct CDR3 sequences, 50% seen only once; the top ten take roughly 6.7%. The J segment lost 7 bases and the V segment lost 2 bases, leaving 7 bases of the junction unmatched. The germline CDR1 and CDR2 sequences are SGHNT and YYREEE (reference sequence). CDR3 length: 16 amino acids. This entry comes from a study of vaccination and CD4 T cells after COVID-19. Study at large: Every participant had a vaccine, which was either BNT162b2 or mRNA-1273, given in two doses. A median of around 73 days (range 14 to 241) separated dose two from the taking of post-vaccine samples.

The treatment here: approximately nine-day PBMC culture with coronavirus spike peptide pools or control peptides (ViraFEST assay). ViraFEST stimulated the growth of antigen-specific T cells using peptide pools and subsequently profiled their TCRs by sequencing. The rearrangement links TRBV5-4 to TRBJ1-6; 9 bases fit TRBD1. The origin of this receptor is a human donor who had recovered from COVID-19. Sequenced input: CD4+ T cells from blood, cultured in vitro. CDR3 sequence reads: CASSFKTGGVNSPLHF. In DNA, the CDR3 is TGTGCCAGCAGCTTCAAAACAGGGGGCGTGAATTCACCCCTCCACTTT.